Ten or more counts support the clone carrying this T cell receptor (beta chain). The target antigen is unknown. This entry belongs to a study of T-cell reconstitution after alpha-beta-depleted transplantation in children. TCRbeta library construction was performed incorporating unique molecular identifiers. TCRdb re-called the PCR reads through MiXCR, storing one row per CDR3 protein. The table shows 200,000 to 250,000 distinct CDR3 sequences, with about 11% occurring only once. Study-level results: Some patients' high day-60 TCRbeta diversity was traced to surviving recipient T cells and thymic progenitors. Most T-cell counts and diversity one year after the transplant came from T cells that were newly produced. It was reported that alpha-beta T cells came from several hundred expanded graft clones (about two months after transplant).

The sequences come from PBMCs, collected before TCRalphabeta/CD19-depleted stem cell transplant. This TCR was sampled from a child under two years old with acute myeloid leukemia, due to receive a stem cell transplant.

The CDR3 here is CASGLVGGQFF. DNA for the CDR3: TGTGCTAGTGGTTTGGTCGGGGGGCAGTTCTTC. The rearrangement uses TRBV12-5 and TRBJ2-1; D perhaps matches TRBD2 (6 bases). Germline values: CDR1 LGHNT, CDR2 FRNRAP. The CDR3 totals 11 residues. Trimming removed 0 bases at V and 12 bases at J, with 6 bases between.